This T cell receptor (beta chain) was retrieved from a study of cytomegalovirus exposure and HLA in healthy donors. In its sample, this clone was seen a few times. What it binds is not known. Notes on the study in general: Cytomegalovirus association was assigned to more than 150 TCR beta chains.

This PCR relied on a set of 60 Vbeta primers and 13 Jbeta primers. Sequencing used immunoSEQ multiplex PCR; TCRdb keeps in-frame clones, though not all of them. The repertoire holds some 170,000 clones, with around 80% as singletons. CDR1 and CDR2 (germline): SGHDT, YYEEEE. The CDR3 has 15 amino acids. The V gene lost 4 bases and the J gene lost 7 bases, with 17 bases spanning the gap. The gene calls are TRBV5-6 and TRBJ1-4; tentative D call: TRBD1 (5 bases). Sequenced material: PBMCs. The sequence derives from a girl between 10 and 17 years old in good health and CMV-seropositive. In DNA, the CDR3 is TGTGCCAGCAGCCCGGTCGGTACGGGGGGTGAAAAACTGTTTTTT. Its protein is CASSPVGTGGEKLFF.